The T cell receptor (beta chain) under discussion was sequenced for a study of naive and memory T cell subsets. The study, taken as a whole, reports: Over 95% of naive TCR sequences appeared only once after error correction, unlike memory subsets. A few larger clonotypes appeared in naive repertoires, especially CD8, possibly memory cells re-expressing CD45RA. There was no ground truth to check naive and memory subset results.

Separate alpha and beta amplification began at the second PCR step. Cells stained for CD3, CD4, CD8, CD45RA, CD27 and viability were sorted into four CD45RA/CD27 subsets. This clonotype occurred a few times. Its antigen is not known. Both TRBC1 and TRBC2 were covered by a beta constant-region primer of two equimolar oligonucleotides. Four rounds of PCR amplified the ligated cDNA using nested alpha and beta constant-region primers plus SP2. MiXCR, run by TCRdb on the UMI-ligation and nested PCR reads, gives a single entry per CDR3 protein. The profile shows around 140,000 distinct CDR3 sequences, under 25% of them singletons. Per the germline V gene, CDR1 is MDHEN and CDR2 is SYDVKM. The V and J ends lost 3 bases and 0 bases, in that order; junction bases with no gene match: 3. CDR3 length: 15 residues.

The chain uses TRBV28 and TRBJ2-3, with 7 nucleotides matching TRBD2. The TCR was taken from a human donor in good health. The sample consisted of naive CD8+ T cells from blood. For the CDR3, the DNA is TGTGCCAGCAGTTTTCGGGAGGAAAGCACAGATACGCAGTATTTT. This gives the protein CASSFREESTDTQYF.